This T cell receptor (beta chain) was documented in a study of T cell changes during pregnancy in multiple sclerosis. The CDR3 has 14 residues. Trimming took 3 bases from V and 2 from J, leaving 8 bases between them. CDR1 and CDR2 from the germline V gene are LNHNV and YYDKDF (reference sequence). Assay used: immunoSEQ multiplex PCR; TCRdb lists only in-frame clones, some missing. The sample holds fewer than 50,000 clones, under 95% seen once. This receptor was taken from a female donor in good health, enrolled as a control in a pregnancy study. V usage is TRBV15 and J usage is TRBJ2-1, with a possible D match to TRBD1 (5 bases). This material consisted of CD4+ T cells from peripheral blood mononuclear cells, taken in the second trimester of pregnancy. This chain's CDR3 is CATSSRQTYNEQFF. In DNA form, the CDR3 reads TGTGCCACCAGCAGCAGACAGACCTACAATGAGCAGTTCTTC.